The 11 T cell receptor beta chains listed next were all sequenced from one sample in a study of T-cell memory formation after mild COVID-19. TCRdb analysed the 5' RACE reads with MiXCR anew, one entry per CDR3 protein. The sample carries 170,000 or so distinct CDR3 sequences, about 22% recorded once. The specimen was PBMCs or a T cell subset sorted from them (not recorded which). The receptors stem from an adult woman who had mild COVID-19 (a few samples of this study predate the infection). Cell type and time point are not known.

This clonotype came up a few times. This chain uses TRBV19 with TRBJ2-5; D ambiguous. Germline CDR1 and CDR2: LNHDA and SQIVND (reference sequence). The CDR3 sequence is 12 residues long. Trimming stripped 9 bases from V and 5 bases from J, with 13 bases between. CDR3 coding DNA: TGTGCCAGCGGAGATTACGTGGAGACCCAGTACTTC. Amino acids: CASGDYVETQYF.

This clonotype occurred a few times. This chain uses TRBV9 with TRBJ2-7; D perhaps matches TRBD2 (6 bases). Deletions cut 1 base from V and 6 bases from J, with 17 bases between. Germline-derived CDR1 and CDR2 are SGDLS and YYNGEE. CDR3 length: 15 residues. CDR3 protein: CASSVSSAPGGEQYF. CDR3 DNA sequence: TGTGCCAGCAGCGTATCTAGCGCCCCCGGGGGCGAGCAGTACTTC.

This clonotype was seen at least ten times. The CDR3, as DNA: TGCAGTGCTAGAGGACAGGCATCCTACAATGAGCAGTTCTTC. Translation: CSARGQASYNEQFF. The chain joins TRBV20-1 to TRBJ2-1; a weak D match, TRBD1 (6 bases). The CDR3 is 14 residues long. Germline V CDR1 and CDR2: DFQATT, SNEGSKA (reference sequence). The V end was cut by 1 base, the J end by 1 base, with 8 bases between.

This clonotype came up a few times. This chain uses TRBV7-8 with TRBJ2-2; TRBD2 matches 9 bases. Germline V gene lookup returns CDR1 SGHVS and CDR2 FQNEAQ. CDR3 length equals 15 residues. The V segment lost 7 bases and the J segment 5 bases; nucleotides outside the gene matches: 8. CDR3 DNA: TGTGCCAGCATCAGACTAGCGGTTGGGACCGGGGAGCTGTTTTTT. It specifies CASIRLAVGTGELFF.

This clonotype was detected a few times. The rearrangement joins TRBV6-5 to TRBJ2-2; 9 positions match TRBD1. The CDR3 has 14 residues. V shed 8 bases, J shed 4 bases, and the junction held 5 bases outside the gene matches. Germline CDR1 MNHEY, CDR2 SVGAGI. The CDR3 spells CASCTGGLTGELFF. The CDR3 DNA is TGTGCCAGCTGTACAGGGGGCCTCACCGGGGAGCTGTTTTTT.

This clonotype was counted many times. The chain uses TRBV5-1 and TRBJ2-7, with D unclear. The CDR3 spans 12 residues. CDR1 SGHRS and CDR2 YFSETQ come from the germline V gene. Trimming pared 0 bases from V and 4 bases from J, leaving 5 bases between. This CDR3 is CASSLDGYEQYF. The CDR3 DNA sequence: TGCGCCAGCAGCTTGGACGGTTACGAGCAGTACTTC.

This clonotype was detected only a few times. This chain uses TRBV4-2 with TRBJ2-4; a weak D match, TRBD2 (6 bases). Germline CDR1 LGHNA, CDR2 YNFKEQ. Trimming shortened V by 0 bases and J by 2 bases, and 17 bases separated the two germline ends. The CDR3 is 18 residues long. For the CDR3, the DNA is TGTGCCAGCAGCCAAGATAGGCGGGGCCGTGGCCCCAAAAACATTCAGTACTTC. Its protein product is CASSQDRRGRGPKNIQYF.

This sequence joins TRBV5-1 and TRBJ2-5, with TRBD1 matching over 8 bases. Germline V gene data show CDR1 as SGHRS and CDR2 as YFSETQ. The CDR3 consists of 16 residues. Trimming at V came to 4 bases and at J to 1 base, leaving 9 bases not matched to a gene. The CDR3 reads CASSIPDRAFQETQYF. The CDR3 DNA follows: TGCGCCAGCAGCATACCGGACAGGGCCTTCCAAGAGACCCAGTACTTC.

The chain is built from TRBV29-1 and TRBJ2-7, with TRBD1 matching 10 bases. The CDR3 length is 14 residues. Looked up from germline, CDR1 is SQVTM and CDR2 is ANQGSEA. V lost 2 bases to trimming and J lost 3 bases; unmatched junction nucleotides: 4. The CDR3 reads CSVETDRGVYEQYF. CDR3 nucleotide sequence: TGCAGCGTTGAAACGGACAGGGGGGTCTACGAGCAGTACTTC.

This clonotype has a handful of counts. The chain couples TRBV7-9 to TRBJ1-2; 8 nucleotides align to TRBD1. CDR1 and CDR2 (germline): SEHNR, FQNEAQ (reference sequence). J was trimmed by 8 bases and V by 5 bases; bases with no gene match: 7. CDR3 length: 13 residues. CDR3 in amino acids: CASSPGTGLGYTF. The CDR3, as DNA: TGTGCCAGCAGCCCCGGGACAGGCTTGGGCTACACCTTC.

V gene TRBV29-1 combines with J gene TRBJ2-3; D gene ambiguous. The V and J ends lost 7 bases and 0 bases respectively, with 8 bases between them. CDR1 is SQVTM and CDR2 is ANQGSEA in the germline V gene. CDR3 length: 12 residues. The DNA for the CDR3 is TGCAGCGGAAGGGCCAGCACAGATACGCAGTATTTT. Its protein product is CSGRASTDTQYF.